This entry is about one TCR beta chain. Its antigen remains unknown. Using immunoSEQ multiplex PCR, the repertoire was profiled, and TCRdb retains in-frame clones only, with some absent. The repertoire holds roughly 4,400 clones, with 74% as singletons. These data belong to a study of immune evolution from preneoplasia to lung adenocarcinoma. Between 2014 and 2017, patients underwent resection in Japan or China. Two lung cancer pathologists independently confirmed each histologic diagnosis. J was trimmed by 5 bases and V by 5 bases; bases with no gene match: 13. Germline V gene data show CDR1 as MDHEN and CDR2 as SYDVKM. The CDR3 extends over 17 amino acids. Study outcomes and limitations: Normal lung had the highest top T cell clone frequencies. Later-stage lesions appeared to have more T cells, more diversity, less clonality.

The sample comprised FFPE adjacent normal lung tissue. This chain links TRBV28 with TRBJ1-5; 9 nucleotides line up with TRBD1. The TCR was taken from a person aged 55-80 years with lung adenocarcinoma. The CDR3 DNA reads as TGTGCCAGCAGTCCGTGGACAGGGGAGAGTGTGGATCAGCCCCAGCATTTT. It codes for CASSPWTGESVDQPQHF.